The T cell receptor (beta chain) under discussion was sequenced for a study of T cells in Graves' hyperthyroidism and ophthalmopathy. V was clipped by 4 bases and J by 0 bases, with 10 bases between them. The germline V gene encodes CDR1 LNHDA and CDR2 SQIVND (reference sequence). This CDR3 comprises 15 residues. Amplification targeted TCR beta CDR3 regions from RNA transcripts. Researchers ran a first-round RT-PCR on the TCR CDR3 using the HTBI primer set. TCRdb reprocessed the multiplex PCR reads via MiXCR and lists one record per CDR3 protein. The sample lists around 350,000 distinct CDR3 sequences, about 17% occurring once. This clonotype was seen a handful of times.

Sequencing used blood. J is TRBJ2-1 and V is TRBV19; D might be TRBD1 (5 bases). The sequence derives from a woman under 40 with Graves' hyperthyroidism that later progressed to Graves' ophthalmopathy. Written as DNA, the CDR3 is TGTGCCAGTAGTACAGGGTGGAACTCCTACAATGAGCAGTTCTTC. As protein: CASSTGWNSYNEQFF.